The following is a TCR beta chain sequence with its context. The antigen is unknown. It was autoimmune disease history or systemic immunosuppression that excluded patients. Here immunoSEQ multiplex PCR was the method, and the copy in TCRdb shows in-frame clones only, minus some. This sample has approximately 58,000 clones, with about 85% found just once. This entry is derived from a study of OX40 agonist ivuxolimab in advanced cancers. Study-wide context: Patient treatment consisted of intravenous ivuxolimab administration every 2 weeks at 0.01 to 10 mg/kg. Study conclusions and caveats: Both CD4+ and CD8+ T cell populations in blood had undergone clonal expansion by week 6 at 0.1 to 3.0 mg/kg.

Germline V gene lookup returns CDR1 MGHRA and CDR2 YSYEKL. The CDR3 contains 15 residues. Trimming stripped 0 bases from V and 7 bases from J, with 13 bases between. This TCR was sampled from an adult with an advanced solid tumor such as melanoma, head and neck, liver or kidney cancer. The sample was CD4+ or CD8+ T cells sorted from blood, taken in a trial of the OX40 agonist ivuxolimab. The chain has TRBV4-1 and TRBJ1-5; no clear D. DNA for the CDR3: TGCGCCAGCAGCCAAGATGCGATGCTCGGGCAGCCCCAGCATTTT. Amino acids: CASSQDAMLGQPQHF.